This is a list of T cell receptor beta chains from one sample in a study of shared clonotypes between healthy human individuals. Only in-frame clones appear in the TCRdb table, and some are missing; sequencing was by immunoSEQ multiplex PCR. The repertoire holds about 96,000 clones, with roughly three quarters as singletons. Sequenced input: memory CD8+ T cells sorted from blood. These receptors all come from a man aged 30-40 years in good health. CDR3s include the opening cysteine and the closing phenylalanine or tryptophan. Each record gives: V gene, CDR3 length, D gene, clone size, J gene, CDR3 protein, CDR3 DNA. The D gene is left open where the match is weak. Size is stated for part of the rows, as once, few or many counts, or as a class when the clone is expanded.

v_call: TRBV27; cdr3_length: 12; d_call: NA; clone_size: once; j_call: TRBJ2-1; cdr3_aa: CASSALLGEQFF; cdr3_nt: TGTGCCAGCAGTGCATTACTGGGTGAGCAGTTCTTC
v_call: TRBV7-9; cdr3_length: 14; d_call: NA; clone_size: NA; j_call: TRBJ2-5; cdr3_aa: CASSGESRQETQYF; cdr3_nt: TGTGCCAGCAGCGGTGAATCGAGGCAAGAGACCCAGTACTTC
v_call: TRBV12-5; cdr3_length: 19; d_call: NA; clone_size: NA; j_call: TRBJ2-2; cdr3_aa: CASGANNLSRPTNTGELFF; cdr3_nt: TGTGCTAGTGGAGCTAACAACCTAAGTCGACCGACTAACACCGGGGAGCTGTTTTTT
v_call: TRBV9; cdr3_length: 17; d_call: TRBD2; clone_size: NA; j_call: TRBJ2-4; cdr3_aa: CASSASAGVSAKNIQYF; cdr3_nt: TGTGCCAGCAGCGCCTCGGCGGGGGTTTCCGCCAAAAACATTCAGTACTTC
v_call: TRBV19; cdr3_length: 14; d_call: NA; clone_size: many; j_call: TRBJ1-1; cdr3_aa: CASSFGPGGAEAFF; cdr3_nt: TGTGCCAGTAGTTTCGGCCCCGGCGGGGCTGAAGCTTTCTTT
v_call: TRBV18; cdr3_length: 15; d_call: NA; clone_size: NA; j_call: TRBJ2-7; cdr3_aa: CASSPTRTGDYEQYF; cdr3_nt: TGTGCCAGCTCACCTACCCGGACTGGCGACTACGAGCAGTACTTC
v_call: TRBV7-7; cdr3_length: 20; d_call: NA; clone_size: few; j_call: TRBJ1-5; cdr3_aa: CASSPDPKTGRTYSNQPQHF; cdr3_nt: TGTGCTAGCAGCCCTGATCCAAAGACAGGCCGGACGTATAGCAATCAGCCCCAGCATTTT
v_call: TRBV2; cdr3_length: 17; d_call: TRBD1; clone_size: NA; j_call: TRBJ2-3; cdr3_aa: CASSESMTGVSTDTQYF; cdr3_nt: TGTGCCAGCAGTGAATCGATGACAGGGGTTAGCACAGATACGCAGTATTTT
v_call: TRBV9; cdr3_length: 16; d_call: TRBD1; clone_size: NA; j_call: TRBJ2-2; cdr3_aa: CASSPHDRGRPGELFF; cdr3_nt: TGTGCCAGCAGCCCGCACGACAGGGGGCGTCCCGGGGAGCTGTTTTTT
v_call: TRBV28; cdr3_length: 15; d_call: TRBD1; clone_size: NA; j_call: TRBJ2-7; cdr3_aa: CASSPRTGVRYEQYF; cdr3_nt: TGTGCCAGCAGTCCGCGGACAGGGGTTAGATACGAGCAGTACTTC
v_call: TRBV6-5; cdr3_length: 14; d_call: TRBD2; clone_size: NA; j_call: TRBJ2-1; cdr3_aa: CASSPTSGNNEQFF; cdr3_nt: TGTGCCAGCAGCCCCACTAGCGGGAACAATGAGCAGTTCTTC
v_call: TRBV7-9; cdr3_length: 16; d_call: NA; clone_size: NA; j_call: TRBJ1-1; cdr3_aa: CASTKSEAHRATEAFF; cdr3_nt: TGTGCCAGCACCAAATCGGAGGCCCACCGGGCCACTGAAGCTTTCTTT
v_call: TRBV27; cdr3_length: 16; d_call: TRBD1; clone_size: NA; j_call: TRBJ2-7; cdr3_aa: CASSWAGGELLDEQYF; cdr3_nt: TGTGCCAGCAGTTGGGCAGGGGGCGAATTACTAGACGAGCAGTACTTC
v_call: TRBV28; cdr3_length: 15; d_call: NA; clone_size: NA; j_call: TRBJ2-1; cdr3_aa: CASRHDIQSYNEQFF; cdr3_nt: TGTGCCAGCAGGCATGATATACAGAGCTACAATGAGCAGTTCTTC
v_call: TRBV7-9; cdr3_length: 12; d_call: NA; clone_size: few; j_call: TRBJ2-1; cdr3_aa: CASSFSYNEQFF; cdr3_nt: TGTGCCAGCAGCTTTAGCTACAATGAGCAGTTCTTC
v_call: TRBV28; cdr3_length: 12; d_call: TRBD2; clone_size: many; j_call: TRBJ2-7; cdr3_aa: CATGGRSYEQYF; cdr3_nt: TGTGCCACGGGGGGACGGTCCTACGAGCAGTACTTC